These 24 T cell receptor beta chains share one sample of origin, sequenced in a study of cytomegalovirus exposure and HLA in healthy donors (dated by TCRdb to 2016 to 2017). To prepare the library, the immunoSEQ multiplex PCR assay was applied. For the multiplex PCR, a mixture combining 60 forward primers for TCR Vbeta segments and 13 reverse primers for TCR Jbeta segments was used. TCRdb took this table from immuneACCESS and kept in-frame rearrangements with V and J called. Such tables lack part of the clones; where checked against another copy, unresolved V genes explain under half of the gap, and the rest is unexplained. The sample records fewer than 70,000 clones, over 70% of which are singletons. Of the sample, 3.5% to 4% is held by the ten largest clones. Source material: PBMCs. These receptors came from a middle-aged woman in good health and CMV-seronegative.

Details on this clone: Other DNA sequences of this sample code for an identical CDR3. V gene TRBV30 combines with J gene TRBJ2-7, with a weak D call TRBD2 (6 bases). Germline assignment: CDR1 GTSNPN and CDR2 SVGIG (reference sequence). The length of the CDR3 is 13 residues. Trimming pared 0 bases from V and 1 base from J, leaving 7 bases between. The CDR3 DNA follows: TGTGCCTGGAGTGTGGGGGGATCCTACGAGCAGTACTTC. Translating it yields CAWSVGGSYEQYF.

The rearrangement uses TRBV28 and TRBJ2-6; a possible D gene is TRBD1 (6 bases). CDR3 length equals 16 residues. Germline loops: CDR1 MDHEN, CDR2 SYDVKM. The V and J ends lost 6 bases and 0 bases respectively, with 12 bases between them. The CDR3 DNA reads TGTGCCAGCAGCTCCGGACAGACCTCTGGGGCCAACGTCCTGACTTTC. Translating gives CASSSGQTSGANVLTF.

The CDR3 is CASSKYREKGTQYF. Here the CDR3 DNA reads TGTGCCAGCAGCAAATACCGGGAAAAGGGGACCCAGTACTTC. V usage is TRBV6-5 and J usage is TRBJ2-5, with a tentative D call TRBD2 (5 bases). CDR1 is MNHEY and CDR2 is SVGAGI in the germline V gene. CDR3 size: 14 residues. Between the trimmed V and J ends, which lost 6 bases and 7 bases, there was a span of 18 bases.

The sample holds a few counts of this clone. In nucleotides, the CDR3 is TGTGCCAGCAGCACCCAGGGGGAAGATACGCAGTATTTT. It is translated as CASSTQGEDTQYF. The chain combines TRBV7-9 with TRBJ2-3, with 7 bases aligning to TRBD1. V was pared by 5 bases and J by 5 bases, with 4 bases of the junction left unmatched. CDR1 SEHNR and CDR2 FQNEAQ come from the germline V gene (reference sequence). The length of the CDR3 is 13 residues.

The rearrangement uses TRBV29-1 and TRBJ2-3; TRBD2 agrees at 9 bases. The CDR3 is 14 residues long. Per the germline V gene, CDR1 is SQVTM and CDR2 is ANQGSEA. The V segment lost 7 bases and the J segment 5 bases; nucleotides outside the gene matches: 10. The CDR3 region is CSGNSGSGGDTQYF. The CDR3 nucleotides read TGCAGCGGCAATAGCGGGAGCGGAGGAGATACGCAGTATTTT.

This chain links TRBV7-2 with TRBJ1-1; tentatively, D is TRBD1 (5 bases). V dropped 1 base and J dropped 1 base, with 16 bases sitting between them. The V gene's germline CDR1 is SGHTA and CDR2 FQGNSA. The CDR3 sequence is 17 residues long. In DNA form, the CDR3 reads TGTGCCAGCAGCTTAGGAGTAGGGATCAGGGAGAACACTGAAGCTTTCTTT. Its protein product is CASSLGVGIRENTEAFF. The variable domain in full, completed from reference TRBV7-2 and TRBJ1-1, reads GAGVSQSPSNKVTEKGKDVELRCDPISGHTALYWYRQSLGQGLEFLIYFQGNSAPDKSGLPSDRFSAERTGGSVSTLTIQRTQQEDSAVYLCASSLGVGIRENTEAFFGQGTRLTVV.

The chain couples TRBV19 to TRBJ2-7; D is perhaps TRBD2 (7 bases). From germline, CDR1 is LNHDA and CDR2 SQIVND (reference sequence). Trimming stripped 5 bases from V and 6 bases from J, with 14 bases between. CDR3 length: 13 amino acids. This chain's CDR3 is CASSWRGRPEQYF. The DNA of the CDR3 is TGTGCCAGTAGTTGGCGGGGGCGCCCCGAGCAGTACTTC.

CDR3 nucleotides: TGTGCCAGCAGTTCCCGGGACACCGCTAGCACAGATACGCAGTATTTT. It encodes CASSSRDTASTDTQYF. V is TRBV27 and J is TRBJ2-3; TRBD1 is a possible D gene (6 bases). This CDR3 comprises 16 residues. Germline CDR1 is MNHEY and CDR2 is SMNVEV (reference sequence). The V gene lost 4 bases and the J gene lost 0 bases, with 14 bases spanning the gap.

V usage is TRBV7-6 and J usage is TRBJ2-2; 7 bases align to TRBD2. In germline, CDR1 is SGHVS, CDR2 FNYEAQ. This CDR3 is 16 amino acids long. J gave up 0 bases and V 1 base, and 2 bases lay outside the gene matches. The DNA for the CDR3 is TGTGCCAGCAGCTTAGGGGGAGGGACGAACACCGGGGAGCTGTTTTTT. Protein sequence: CASSLGGGTNTGELFF.

The CDR3 loop reads CASSLAGGRDHNEQFF. The DNA of the CDR3 is TGCGCCAGCAGCTTGGCCGGTGGGAGGGATCACAATGAGCAGTTCTTC. The chain recombines TRBV5-1 with TRBJ2-1; 7 bases fit TRBD2. CDR1 is SGHRS, CDR2 YFSETQ, per germline. Trimming at V came to 0 bases and at J to 5 bases, leaving 8 bases not matched to a gene. CDR3 length: 16 residues.

The rearrangement uses TRBV10-3 and TRBJ1-5; a weak D match, TRBD1 (5 bases). Between the trimmed V and J ends, which lost 3 bases and 4 bases, there was a span of 10 bases. The CDR3 extends over 14 amino acids. The germline gives CDR1 ENHRY, CDR2 SYGVKD. Written as DNA, the CDR3 is TGTGCCATCAGTGACAGGGAGGGGAATCAGCCCCAGCATTTT. This codes for CAISDREGNQPQHF.

This chain links TRBV27 with TRBJ2-7; TRBD1 might be the D (6 bases). The CDR3 totals 15 residues. Germline CDR1 is MNHEY and CDR2 is SMNVEV (reference sequence). V lost 1 base, J lost 7 bases, and 17 bases lay in between. CDR3 bases: TGTGCCAGCAGTTTATGGGACACAGGAAGGGGGGAGCAGTACTTC. Translation: CASSLWDTGRGEQYF.

This clone has a single count. V and J are TRBV5-1 and TRBJ1-3; 8 bases agree with TRBD1. The V and J ends lost 4 bases and 0 bases, in that order; junction bases with no gene match: 3. This CDR3 has 15 residues. Germline V gives CDR1 SGHRS, CDR2 YFSETQ. The CDR3 sequence: CASSTGQASGNTIYF. The CDR3 DNA reads as TGCGCCAGCAGCACGGGACAGGCCTCTGGAAACACCATATATTTT.

This clone has only one observation. V usage is TRBV4-2 and J usage is TRBJ2-3, with D hard to call. The CDR3 loop spans 14 amino acids. V gave up 1 base and J gave up 6 bases, with 11 bases separating them. CDR1 and CDR2 from the germline V gene are LGHNA and YNFKEQ. CDR3 region: CASSQAYEADTQYF. In nucleotides, the CDR3 is TGTGCCAGCAGCCAAGCCTATGAGGCGGATACGCAGTATTTT.

The chain employs TRBV14 and TRBJ2-3; no reliable D call. Germline loops: CDR1 SGHDN, CDR2 FVKESK. The CDR3 extends over 15 amino acids. V shed 4 bases and J shed 2 bases, with 13 bases lying between them. This chain's CDR3 is CASSLTPPPTDTQYF. CDR3 coding DNA: TGTGCCAGCAGCCTTACTCCTCCACCCACAGATACGCAGTATTTT.

This chain uses TRBV7-2 with TRBJ2-7, with TRBD1 matching over 9 bases. The CDR3 consists of 15 residues. The junction had 10 bases not matched to a gene; V was cut back by 5 bases and J by 5 bases. Per the germline V gene, CDR1 is SGHTA and CDR2 is FQGNSA. In nucleotides, the CDR3 is TGTGCCAGCAGCAGTCCCGGGACAGGGTCCAACGAGCAGTACTTC. It is translated as CASSSPGTGSNEQYF.

The chain recombines TRBV12-1 with TRBJ2-4; the DNA was not compared with TRBD2, the D call given in the table. TRBV12-1 is described as a pseudogene. This CDR3 comprises 16 residues. The CDR3, as DNA: TGTGCCAGCAGCCTTCCCCTCCCGCCGGGGGAAAACATTCAGTACTTC. This codes for CASSLPLPPGENIQYF.

The rearrangement joins TRBV7-6 to TRBJ2-2; TRBD2 matches at 14 bases. The V gene end was trimmed by 5 bases and the J gene end by 5 bases; junction bases not matched to a gene: 4. The length of the CDR3 is 16 residues. Germline V gene sequence: CDR1 SGHVS, CDR2 FNYEAQ. CDR3 region: CASSPGLAGVTGELFF. CDR3 in DNA: TGTGCCAGCAGCCCGGGACTAGCGGGAGTAACCGGGGAGCTGTTTTTT. The full variable domain, rest sourced from reference TRBV7-6 and TRBJ2-2, is GAGVSQSPRYKVTKRGQDVALRCDPISGHVSLYWYRQALGQGPEFLTYFNYEAQQDKSGLPNDRFSAERPEGSISTLTIQRTEQRDSAMYRCASSPGLAGVTGELFFGEGSRLTVL.

The chain carries TRBV11-2 and TRBJ2-3; tentative D call: TRBD2 (6 bases). Trimming shortened V by 3 bases and J by 4 bases, and 17 bases separated the two germline ends. Germline CDR1 is SGHAT and CDR2 is FQNNGV. CDR3 length equals 16 residues. CDR3 loop: CASSFPPGGDADTQYF. CDR3 bases: TGTGCCAGCAGCTTCCCCCCCGGCGGGGATGCAGATACGCAGTATTTT.

This chain connects TRBV4-1 to TRBJ1-2; a possible D gene is TRBD1 (6 bases). The CDR3 sequence is 14 residues long. Germline V CDR1 and CDR2: MGHRA, YSYEKL. V lost 3 bases to trimming and J lost 4 bases, with 12 bases between them. The CDR3 bases are TGCGCCAGCAGCCATACAGGGCTTGCCTATGGCTACACCTTC. Its translation: CASSHTGLAYGYTF.

This clone was detected a few times. V gene TRBV27 combines with J gene TRBJ2-2; TRBD2 agrees at 10 bases. Losses at the gene ends were 6 bases for V and 0 bases for J; bases not matched to a gene: 7. Per germline, CDR1 MNHEY and CDR2 SMNVEV (reference sequence). The CDR3 runs 17 residues. The CDR3, as DNA: TGTGCCAGCAGGGTAGCGGGAGGACTAGCGAACACCGGGGAGCTGTTTTTT. Translated: CASRVAGGLANTGELFF.

Concerning this clone: Other DNA variants within this sample encode the same CDR3. The rearrangement links TRBV5-1 to TRBJ2-3, with a tentative D call TRBD1 (7 bases). CDR1 is SGHRS and CDR2 is YFSETQ in the germline V gene. This CDR3 has 15 amino acids. The V gene lost 1 base and the J gene lost 2 bases, with 11 bases spanning the gap. The CDR3 reads CASSLTGEDTDTQYF. The CDR3 DNA reads as TGCGCCAGCAGCTTGACAGGGGAGGACACAGATACGCAGTATTTT.

The chain joins TRBV4-2 to TRBJ2-5, with 9 bases aligning to TRBD1. V was clipped by 0 bases and J by 5 bases; unmatched bases: 7. Germline V CDR1 and CDR2: LGHNA, YNFKEQ. The CDR3 length is 16 residues. CDR3 in amino acids: CASSQDGPGTGETQYF. The CDR3 DNA sequence: TGTGCCAGCAGCCAAGACGGTCCCGGGACAGGGGAGACCCAGTACTTC.

The chain couples TRBV27 to TRBJ2-2; TRBD2 might be the D (6 bases). Trimming removed 3 bases from V and 2 bases from J, with 10 bases in between. CDR1 and CDR2 (germline): MNHEY, SMNVEV (reference sequence). The CDR3 has 15 amino acids. CDR3 sequence (DNA): TGTGCCAGCAGTTTCGGCGGGGTAAACACCGGGGAGCTGTTTTTT. Translation gives CASSFGGVNTGELFF.